What follows are 10 T cell receptor beta chains derived from one specimen sequenced in a study of identifying expanded T cells in peripheral blood. Sequencing was performed with immunoSEQ multiplex PCR; in TCRdb, only in-frame clones are kept and a portion is missing. The sample holds approximately 90,000 clones, 70% to 90% seen once. Sequencing was carried out using blood. Receptor source: a person aged 18 to 70 in good health.

This clone occurred once. CDR3 loop: CASSIEGAPPYGYTF. The CDR3, as DNA: TGTGCCAGTAGTATAGAGGGGGCGCCTCCCTATGGCTACACCTTC. This sequence joins TRBV19 and TRBJ1-2, with a possible D match to TRBD1 (6 bases). Germline V gives CDR1 LNHDA, CDR2 SQIVND (reference sequence). V was shortened by 0 bases and J by 4 bases, with 12 bases between the two germline ends. The CDR3 consists of 15 residues.

This clone came up a few times. The chain links TRBV5-1 to TRBJ2-7; 7 bases fit TRBD1. Trimming at V came to 4 bases and at J to 5 bases, leaving 9 bases not matched to a gene. CDR1 and CDR2 from the germline V gene are SGHRS and YFSETQ. The CDR3 sequence is 14 residues long. DNA for the CDR3: TGCGCCAGCAGCCAAAACAGGGGTCGGGACGAGCAGTACTTC. Amino acids: CASSQNRGRDEQYF.

V is TRBV10-1 and J is TRBJ2-7, with D perhaps TRBD1 (5 bases). The V gene lost 2 bases and the J gene lost 3 bases, with 8 bases spanning the gap. Per germline, CDR1 WNHNN and CDR2 SYGVQD (reference sequence). The CDR3 covers 13 residues. CDR3 protein: CASSEDRIYEQYF. In DNA, the CDR3 is TGCGCCAGCAGTGAGGACAGAATCTACGAGCAGTACTTC.

V and J are TRBV11-3 and TRBJ2-3; D ambiguous. This CDR3 is built from 14 residues. Germline CDR1 and CDR2: SGHNT and YENEEA. Between the trimmed V and J ends, which lost 6 bases and 2 bases, there was a span of 12 bases. CDR3 nucleotides: TGTGCCAGCAGTCCTAACGTATACACAGATACGCAGTATTTT. It translates to CASSPNVYTDTQYF.

This clone was counted a single time. The chain uses TRBV11-2 and TRBJ1-1; D remains unclear. Trimming took off 2 bases at V and 10 bases at J, with 14 bases between the two ends. Germline CDR1 SGHAT, CDR2 FQNNGV. There are 13 residues in the CDR3. CDR3 DNA: TGTGCCAGCAGCTTAATTTCTGACCAAGGAGCTTTCTTT. Amino acid sequence: CASSLISDQGAFF.

The rearrangement uses TRBV7-2 and TRBJ2-5; 15 nucleotides agree with TRBD2. The V gene end was trimmed by 1 base and the J gene end by 4 bases; junction bases not matched to a gene: 4. CDR1 and CDR2 (germline): SGHTA, FQGNSA. The CDR3 is 17 amino acids. CDR3 sequence (DNA): TGTGCCAGCAGCTTAGGGACTAGCGGGGGGGCCCCAGAGACCCAGTACTTC. It yields the protein CASSLGTSGGAPETQYF.

V gene TRBV25-1 combines with J gene TRBJ1-6, with D possibly being TRBD1 (6 bases). V lost 10 bases to trimming and J lost 9 bases, with 13 bases between them. The CDR3 contains 12 residues. The germline V gene has CDR1 MGHDK and CDR2 SYGVNS. This chain's CDR3 is CATRLGASPLHF. Here the CDR3 DNA reads TGTGCCACCCGTTTGGGGGCTTCACCCCTCCACTTT. Full variable domain (remainder filled in from reference TRBV25-1 and TRBJ1-6): EADIYQTPRYLVIGTGKKITLECSQTMGHDKMYWYQQDPGMELHLIHYSYGVNSTEKGDLSSESTVSRIRTEHFPLTLESARPSHTSQYLCATRLGASPLHFGNGTRLTVT.

The rearrangement uses TRBV6-5 and TRBJ2-7, with 8 positions matching TRBD1. Germline CDR1 and CDR2: MNHEY and SVGAGI. The CDR3 is made up of 15 amino acids. Losses at the gene ends were 6 bases for V and 0 bases for J; bases not matched to a gene: 7. CDR3 bases: TGTGCCAGCAGATGGGACAGGAAAAGCTCCTACGAGCAGTACTTC. Translation gives CASRWDRKSSYEQYF.

The gene calls are TRBV2 and TRBJ2-5; 9 bases fit TRBD1. This CDR3 spans 16 amino acids. Germline V gives CDR1 SNHLY, CDR2 FYNNEI. V was pared by 6 bases and J by 5 bases, with 13 bases of the junction left unmatched. In nucleotides, the CDR3 is TGTGCCAGCAGCCAATCGGTCGACAGGGGGTGGGAGACCCAGTACTTC. It yields the protein CASSQSVDRGWETQYF.

In this sample, this clone turned up once. The chain employs TRBV18 and TRBJ2-1; D is unresolved. Per the germline V gene, CDR1 is KGHSH and CDR2 is LQKENI. V dropped 2 bases and J dropped 4 bases, with 15 bases sitting between them. The CDR3 has 16 amino acids. The CDR3 spells CASSPVDPVRYNEQFF. The DNA for the CDR3 is TGTGCCAGCTCACCAGTCGACCCAGTCCGATACAATGAGCAGTTCTTC.